Presented here are 29 T cell receptor beta chains from one specimen sequenced in a study of blood T cell repertoires in COVID-19. Assay: immunoSEQ multiplex PCR; the TCRdb copy retains only in-frame clones and omits some. Of a few hundred thousand clones in the sample, roughly 90% were seen once. The sequenced sample was peripheral blood. The receptors shown here come from a man in his late teens or twenties with active or convalescent COVID-19.

This chain links TRBV27 with TRBJ2-5, with 13 bases that match TRBD2. With V trimmed by 4 bases and J by 5 bases, 4 bases remained unmatched. CDR1 MNHEY and CDR2 SMNVEV come from the germline V gene (reference sequence). The CDR3 consists of 15 residues. CDR3 bases: TGTGCCAGCAGTTCGCTGACTAGCGGGAGGGAGACCCAGTACTTC. Amino acids: CASSSLTSGRETQYF.

The chain has TRBV6-5 and TRBJ1-2; the D gene is possibly TRBD1 (5 bases). Trimming left V 2 bases short and J 6 bases short, with 13 bases between. The CDR3 runs 14 residues. Germline values: CDR1 MNHEY, CDR2 SVGAGI. CDR3 in amino acids: CASSYDGTTHGYTF. The CDR3 bases are TGTGCCAGCAGTTACGACGGGACTACGCATGGCTACACCTTC.

This chain links TRBV7-8 with TRBJ1-2; D is unclear. The V gene lost 5 bases and the J gene lost 1 base, with 5 bases spanning the gap. The CDR3 spans 12 residues. CDR1 is SGHVS, CDR2 FQNEAQ, per germline. CDR3 DNA sequence: TGTGCCAGCAGCCCGTATAACTATGGCTACACCTTC. Translation gives CASSPYNYGYTF.

V and J are TRBV6-2 or TRBV6-3 and TRBJ1-2, with D tentatively TRBD1 (6 bases). Germline CDR1 is MNHEY and CDR2 is SVGEGT. V was shortened by 6 bases and J by 3 bases, with 17 bases between the two germline ends. The CDR3 consists of 15 residues. CDR3 amino acids: CASRPTGRLDYGYTF. As DNA, the CDR3 is TGTGCCAGCAGACCTACAGGGCGCCTTGACTATGGCTACACCTTC.

This clone was found a few times. The chain joins TRBV18 to TRBJ2-7, with 14 bases lining up with TRBD2. From germline, CDR1 is KGHSH and CDR2 LQKENI. The CDR3 runs 16 residues. Trimming took 2 bases from V and 6 from J; bases not matched to a gene: 6. The DNA of the CDR3 is TGTGCCAGCTCACCAGTAGGGACTAGCGGGAGTCTCGAGCAGTACTTC. This sequence encodes CASSPVGTSGSLEQYF.

The chain is built from TRBV7-9 and TRBJ1-1; the D is unclear. The V gene's germline CDR1 is SEHNR and CDR2 FQNEAQ (reference sequence). This CDR3 contains 15 residues. Trimming removed 5 bases from V and 4 bases from J, with 17 bases in between. CDR3 in amino acids: CASSPMWTAGTEAFF. CDR3 DNA sequence: TGTGCCAGCAGCCCGATGTGGACTGCGGGCACTGAAGCTTTCTTT. The full variable domain, its missing parts supplied by reference TRBV7-9 and TRBJ1-1, is DTGVSQNPRHKITKRGQNVTFRCDPISEHNRLYWYRQTLGQGPEFLTYFQNEAQLEKSRLLSDRFSAERPKGSFSTLEIQRTEQGDSAMYLCASSPMWTAGTEAFFGQGTRLTVV.

The rearrangement uses TRBV9 and TRBJ2-3; 7 nucleotides match TRBD2. Unmatched junction bases numbered 6, after V lost 2 bases and J lost 0 bases. CDR3 size: 16 residues. Germline assignment: CDR1 SGDLS and CDR2 YYNGEE. CDR3 sequence reads: CASSVPLAASTDTQYF. CDR3 DNA: TGTGCCAGCAGCGTTCCCCTAGCGGCTAGCACAGATACGCAGTATTTT.

This clone was detected once. The chain carries TRBV5-1 and TRBJ2-2; D may be TRBD1 (6 bases). V gave up 4 bases and J gave up 3 bases, with 13 bases separating them. This CDR3 spans 15 amino acids. Germline-derived CDR1 and CDR2 are SGHRS and YFSETQ. CDR3 sequence reads: CASSRSQGDTGELFF. Written as DNA, the CDR3 is TGCGCCAGCAGCCGGTCACAGGGTGACACCGGGGAGCTGTTTTTT.

The chain couples TRBV27 to TRBJ1-2; D perhaps matches TRBD1 (5 bases). V shed 3 bases and J shed 8 bases, with 19 bases lying between them. CDR1 is MNHEY, CDR2 SMNVEV, per germline (reference sequence). The CDR3 spans 15 residues. The CDR3 is CASSLGGAEGNGYTF. The CDR3 nucleotides are TGTGCCAGCAGTTTGGGCGGGGCGGAGGGTAACGGCTACACCTTC.

The rearrangement joins TRBV28 to TRBJ2-7; the match to TRBD2 covers 8 bases. The CDR3 loop spans 15 amino acids. V was pared by 7 bases and J by 6 bases, with 14 bases of the junction left unmatched. Germline V gene lookup returns CDR1 MDHEN and CDR2 SYDVKM. This chain's CDR3 is CASNVGLGGLSEQYF. DNA of the CDR3: TGTGCCAGCAACGTGGGACTAGGTGGGCTCTCCGAGCAGTACTTC.

V is TRBV13 and J is TRBJ2-3; 7 nucleotides match TRBD2. The germline CDR1 and CDR2 sequences are PRHDT and FYEKMQ (reference sequence). This CDR3 has 15 amino acids. Trimming cost V 5 bases and J 1 base; bases outside gene matches: 6. This CDR3 reads CASSLTSWGTDTQYF. The DNA for the CDR3 is TGTGCCAGCAGCCTGACTAGCTGGGGCACAGATACGCAGTATTTT.

The chain links TRBV27 to TRBJ2-2; D remains ambiguous. This CDR3 is 14 amino acids long. With 6 bases removed from V and 1 base from J, the gap between germline ends came to 9 bases. Germline CDR1 and CDR2: MNHEY and SMNVEV (reference sequence). In DNA, the CDR3 is TGTGCCAGCAGCCAGTACCAGAACACCGGGGAGCTGTTTTTT. It encodes CASSQYQNTGELFF.

DNA for the CDR3: TGTGCCAGCAGCGGCACCCCCGGGACTAGGGACCAAGAGACCCAGTACTTC. Translating gives CASSGTPGTRDQETQYF. J is TRBJ2-5 and V is TRBV9, with TRBD2 identical over 8 bases. The V gene end was trimmed by 3 bases and the J gene end by 0 bases; junction bases not matched to a gene: 10. Germline V CDR1 and CDR2: SGDLS, YYNGEE. This CDR3 is 17 amino acids long.

This chain uses TRBV4-1 with TRBJ2-1; TRBD1 matches 7 bases. The CDR3 is made up of 14 amino acids. V was pared by 5 bases and J by 6 bases, with 7 bases of the junction left unmatched. Germline V gene data show CDR1 as MGHRA and CDR2 as YSYEKL. The CDR3 sequence is CASSNSDRVNEQFF. CDR3 in DNA: TGCGCCAGCAGCAATTCAGACAGGGTCAATGAGCAGTTCTTC.

Here the CDR3 reads CASSRHSLAKNIQYF. CDR3 in DNA: TGCGCCAGCAGCAGACATTCCTTAGCCAAAAACATTCAGTACTTC. The chain joins TRBV23-1 to TRBJ2-4, with D unresolved. TRBV23-1 is flagged as an ORF with uncertain function. Trimming took 6 bases from V and 0 from J, leaving 12 bases between them. The CDR3 totals 15 residues.

V and J are TRBV14 and TRBJ2-1, with D unclear. The CDR3 spans 15 residues. The germline V and J ends were trimmed by 4 bases and 3 bases, with 13 bases remaining between them. The germline V gene encodes CDR1 SGHDN and CDR2 FVKESK. The CDR3 nucleotides read TGTGCCAGCAGCCCGCTGCCGGGTCGCTACAATGAGCAGTTCTTC. The encoded protein is CASSPLPGRYNEQFF.

The V call is TRBV6-1, the J call TRBJ2-2; 7 bases fit TRBD2. Germline loops: CDR1 MNHNS, CDR2 SASEGT. The J segment lost 2 bases and the V segment lost 2 bases, leaving 8 bases of the junction unmatched. This CDR3 contains 17 residues. DNA for the CDR3: TGTGCCAGCAGTGAACAGCGTTCTAGCGGTAACACCGGGGAGCTGTTTTTT. This codes for CASSEQRSSGNTGELFF.

The gene calls are TRBV7-2 and TRBJ1-4, with D possibly being TRBD1 (5 bases). Trimming pared 0 bases from V and 8 bases from J, leaving 13 bases between. CDR1 and CDR2 from the germline V gene are SGHTA and FQGNSA. CDR3 length: 15 amino acids. The CDR3, as DNA: TGTGCCAGCAGCTTAGCGTGGGCAGGGAACGAAAAACTGTTTTTT. This sequence encodes CASSLAWAGNEKLFF.

This clone was detected once. The chain uses TRBV5-4 and TRBJ2-5; 8 bases fit TRBD1. This CDR3 is built from 14 residues. Germline lookup yields CDR1 SGHNT and CDR2 YYREEE (reference sequence). With 5 bases clipped from V and 5 bases from J, the junction kept 8 bases outside the gene matches. Written as DNA, the CDR3 is TGTGCCAGCAGGTCGGACAGGGTTAGGGAGACCCAGTACTTC. Protein: CASRSDRVRETQYF.

The chain recombines TRBV30 with TRBJ1-6; TRBD1 is a possible D gene (5 bases). The CDR3 is 14 residues long. Germline assignment: CDR1 GTSNPN and CDR2 SVGIG (reference sequence). V shed 3 bases and J shed 7 bases, with 13 bases lying between them. CDR3 amino acids: CAWSEGTGNSPLHF. In DNA form, the CDR3 reads TGTGCCTGGAGCGAAGGGACTGGGAATTCACCCCTCCACTTT.

The V and J genes are TRBV10-3 and TRBJ1-5, with TRBD1 matching 11 bases. Germline CDR1 is ENHRY and CDR2 is SYGVKD. The V and J ends lost 2 bases and 7 bases, in that order; junction bases with no gene match: 7. This CDR3 comprises 16 residues. CDR3 loop: CAISEGQGALGQPQHF. In nucleotides, the CDR3 is TGTGCCATCAGTGAGGGACAGGGGGCTTTGGGACAGCCCCAGCATTTT.

The J gene is TRBJ1-2, the V gene TRBV3-1 (or the pseudogene TRBV3-2); weak D call: TRBD1 (6 bases). CDR1 is LGHDT, CDR2 YNNKEL, per germline (reference sequence). This CDR3 is 15 amino acids long. Trimming stripped 3 bases from V and 0 bases from J, with 11 bases between. In nucleotides, the CDR3 is TGTGCCAGCAGCCACCGACAGGAAGCTAACTATGGCTACACCTTC. This codes for CASSHRQEANYGYTF.

The chain uses TRBV5-1 and TRBJ2-7; D perhaps matches TRBD1 (5 bases). V was pared by 0 bases and J by 4 bases, with 14 bases between. Looked up from germline, CDR1 is SGHRS and CDR2 is YFSETQ. CDR3 length: 15 amino acids. CDR3 residues: CASSLVYDSKYEQYF. In DNA, the CDR3 is TGCGCCAGCAGCTTGGTGTACGACAGTAAATACGAGCAGTACTTC. Variable domain in full (rest from reference TRBV5-1 and TRBJ2-7): KAGVTQTPRYLIKTRGQQVTLSCSPISGHRSVSWYQQTPGQGLQFLFEYFSETQRNKGNFPGRFSGRQFSNSRSEMNVSTLELGDSALYLCASSLVYDSKYEQYFGPGTRLTVT.

V gene TRBV6-5 combines with J gene TRBJ1-2; weak D call: TRBD1 (6 bases). Trimming left V 11 bases short and J 7 bases short, with 26 bases between. Germline CDR1 and CDR2: MNHEY and SVGAGI. This CDR3 is built from 15 residues. CDR3 region: CASAAPGGRRFGYTF. Written as DNA, the CDR3 is TGTGCCTCAGCTGCCCCTGGGGGCCGCCGGTTTGGCTACACCTTC.

The rearrangement joins TRBV5-6 to TRBJ1-5, with TRBD1 matching over 7 bases. V lost 3 bases to trimming and J lost 6 bases; unmatched junction nucleotides: 6. The length of the CDR3 is 14 residues. The germline V gene has CDR1 SGHDT and CDR2 YYEEEE. The CDR3 here is CASSSTGVRQPQHF. Written as DNA, the CDR3 is TGTGCCAGCAGCTCAACAGGGGTTCGTCAGCCCCAGCATTTT.

The rearrangement uses TRBV9 and TRBJ2-1; 7 bases match TRBD1. The V and J ends lost 7 bases and 7 bases, in that order; junction bases with no gene match: 8. The CDR3 is 13 amino acids. CDR1 is SGDLS and CDR2 is YYNGEE in the germline V gene. The CDR3 DNA reads as TGTGCCAGCGGCGAGACCAGGGGGAATGAGCAGTTCTTC. This codes for CASGETRGNEQFF.

This clone was counted a few times. The chain joins TRBV7-9 to TRBJ1-1; TRBD1 matches at 8 bases. The CDR3 loop spans 14 amino acids. Trimming cost V 2 bases and J 5 bases; bases outside gene matches: 4. CDR1 is SEHNR and CDR2 is FQNEAQ in the germline V gene (reference sequence). As DNA, the CDR3 is TGTGCCAGCAGCTTACAGGACAGGGTAACTGAAGCTTTCTTT. Its protein product is CASSLQDRVTEAFF.

The chain recombines TRBV10-3 with TRBJ1-2; D is unclear. The CDR3 covers 13 residues. The ends were cut back, 4 bases at V and 0 bases at J, with 6 bases in the middle. Germline-derived CDR1 and CDR2 are ENHRY and SYGVKD. The CDR3 is CAISGGSNYGYTF. The DNA of the CDR3 is TGTGCCATCAGTGGCGGATCTAACTATGGCTACACCTTC.

V is TRBV9 and J is TRBJ2-7; D ambiguous. From germline, CDR1 is SGDLS and CDR2 YYNGEE. V was shortened by 0 bases and J by 2 bases, with 12 bases between the two germline ends. The CDR3 has 15 residues. The CDR3 protein is CASSVDPSTAYEQYF. CDR3 bases: TGTGCCAGCAGCGTAGATCCAAGCACGGCCTACGAGCAGTACTTC.